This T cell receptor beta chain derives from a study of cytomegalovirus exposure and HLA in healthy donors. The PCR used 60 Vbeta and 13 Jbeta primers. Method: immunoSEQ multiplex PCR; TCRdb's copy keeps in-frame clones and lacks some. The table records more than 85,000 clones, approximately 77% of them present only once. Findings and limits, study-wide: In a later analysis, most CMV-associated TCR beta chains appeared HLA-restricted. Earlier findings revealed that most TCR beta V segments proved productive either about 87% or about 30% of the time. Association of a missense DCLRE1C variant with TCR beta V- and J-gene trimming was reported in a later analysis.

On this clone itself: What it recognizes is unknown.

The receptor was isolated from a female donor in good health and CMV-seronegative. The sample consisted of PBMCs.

The CDR3 DNA follows: TGTGCCAGTAACCCCCCGGGACAGTTCCACGAGCAGTACTTC. This sequence encodes CASNPPGQFHEQYF. The chain is built from TRBV19 and TRBJ2-5, with 7 bases matching TRBD1. Judging by the DNA end, TRBJ2-7 fits better; the J call may be wrong. In germline, CDR1 is LNHDA, CDR2 SQIVND (reference sequence). This CDR3 is 14 amino acids long.